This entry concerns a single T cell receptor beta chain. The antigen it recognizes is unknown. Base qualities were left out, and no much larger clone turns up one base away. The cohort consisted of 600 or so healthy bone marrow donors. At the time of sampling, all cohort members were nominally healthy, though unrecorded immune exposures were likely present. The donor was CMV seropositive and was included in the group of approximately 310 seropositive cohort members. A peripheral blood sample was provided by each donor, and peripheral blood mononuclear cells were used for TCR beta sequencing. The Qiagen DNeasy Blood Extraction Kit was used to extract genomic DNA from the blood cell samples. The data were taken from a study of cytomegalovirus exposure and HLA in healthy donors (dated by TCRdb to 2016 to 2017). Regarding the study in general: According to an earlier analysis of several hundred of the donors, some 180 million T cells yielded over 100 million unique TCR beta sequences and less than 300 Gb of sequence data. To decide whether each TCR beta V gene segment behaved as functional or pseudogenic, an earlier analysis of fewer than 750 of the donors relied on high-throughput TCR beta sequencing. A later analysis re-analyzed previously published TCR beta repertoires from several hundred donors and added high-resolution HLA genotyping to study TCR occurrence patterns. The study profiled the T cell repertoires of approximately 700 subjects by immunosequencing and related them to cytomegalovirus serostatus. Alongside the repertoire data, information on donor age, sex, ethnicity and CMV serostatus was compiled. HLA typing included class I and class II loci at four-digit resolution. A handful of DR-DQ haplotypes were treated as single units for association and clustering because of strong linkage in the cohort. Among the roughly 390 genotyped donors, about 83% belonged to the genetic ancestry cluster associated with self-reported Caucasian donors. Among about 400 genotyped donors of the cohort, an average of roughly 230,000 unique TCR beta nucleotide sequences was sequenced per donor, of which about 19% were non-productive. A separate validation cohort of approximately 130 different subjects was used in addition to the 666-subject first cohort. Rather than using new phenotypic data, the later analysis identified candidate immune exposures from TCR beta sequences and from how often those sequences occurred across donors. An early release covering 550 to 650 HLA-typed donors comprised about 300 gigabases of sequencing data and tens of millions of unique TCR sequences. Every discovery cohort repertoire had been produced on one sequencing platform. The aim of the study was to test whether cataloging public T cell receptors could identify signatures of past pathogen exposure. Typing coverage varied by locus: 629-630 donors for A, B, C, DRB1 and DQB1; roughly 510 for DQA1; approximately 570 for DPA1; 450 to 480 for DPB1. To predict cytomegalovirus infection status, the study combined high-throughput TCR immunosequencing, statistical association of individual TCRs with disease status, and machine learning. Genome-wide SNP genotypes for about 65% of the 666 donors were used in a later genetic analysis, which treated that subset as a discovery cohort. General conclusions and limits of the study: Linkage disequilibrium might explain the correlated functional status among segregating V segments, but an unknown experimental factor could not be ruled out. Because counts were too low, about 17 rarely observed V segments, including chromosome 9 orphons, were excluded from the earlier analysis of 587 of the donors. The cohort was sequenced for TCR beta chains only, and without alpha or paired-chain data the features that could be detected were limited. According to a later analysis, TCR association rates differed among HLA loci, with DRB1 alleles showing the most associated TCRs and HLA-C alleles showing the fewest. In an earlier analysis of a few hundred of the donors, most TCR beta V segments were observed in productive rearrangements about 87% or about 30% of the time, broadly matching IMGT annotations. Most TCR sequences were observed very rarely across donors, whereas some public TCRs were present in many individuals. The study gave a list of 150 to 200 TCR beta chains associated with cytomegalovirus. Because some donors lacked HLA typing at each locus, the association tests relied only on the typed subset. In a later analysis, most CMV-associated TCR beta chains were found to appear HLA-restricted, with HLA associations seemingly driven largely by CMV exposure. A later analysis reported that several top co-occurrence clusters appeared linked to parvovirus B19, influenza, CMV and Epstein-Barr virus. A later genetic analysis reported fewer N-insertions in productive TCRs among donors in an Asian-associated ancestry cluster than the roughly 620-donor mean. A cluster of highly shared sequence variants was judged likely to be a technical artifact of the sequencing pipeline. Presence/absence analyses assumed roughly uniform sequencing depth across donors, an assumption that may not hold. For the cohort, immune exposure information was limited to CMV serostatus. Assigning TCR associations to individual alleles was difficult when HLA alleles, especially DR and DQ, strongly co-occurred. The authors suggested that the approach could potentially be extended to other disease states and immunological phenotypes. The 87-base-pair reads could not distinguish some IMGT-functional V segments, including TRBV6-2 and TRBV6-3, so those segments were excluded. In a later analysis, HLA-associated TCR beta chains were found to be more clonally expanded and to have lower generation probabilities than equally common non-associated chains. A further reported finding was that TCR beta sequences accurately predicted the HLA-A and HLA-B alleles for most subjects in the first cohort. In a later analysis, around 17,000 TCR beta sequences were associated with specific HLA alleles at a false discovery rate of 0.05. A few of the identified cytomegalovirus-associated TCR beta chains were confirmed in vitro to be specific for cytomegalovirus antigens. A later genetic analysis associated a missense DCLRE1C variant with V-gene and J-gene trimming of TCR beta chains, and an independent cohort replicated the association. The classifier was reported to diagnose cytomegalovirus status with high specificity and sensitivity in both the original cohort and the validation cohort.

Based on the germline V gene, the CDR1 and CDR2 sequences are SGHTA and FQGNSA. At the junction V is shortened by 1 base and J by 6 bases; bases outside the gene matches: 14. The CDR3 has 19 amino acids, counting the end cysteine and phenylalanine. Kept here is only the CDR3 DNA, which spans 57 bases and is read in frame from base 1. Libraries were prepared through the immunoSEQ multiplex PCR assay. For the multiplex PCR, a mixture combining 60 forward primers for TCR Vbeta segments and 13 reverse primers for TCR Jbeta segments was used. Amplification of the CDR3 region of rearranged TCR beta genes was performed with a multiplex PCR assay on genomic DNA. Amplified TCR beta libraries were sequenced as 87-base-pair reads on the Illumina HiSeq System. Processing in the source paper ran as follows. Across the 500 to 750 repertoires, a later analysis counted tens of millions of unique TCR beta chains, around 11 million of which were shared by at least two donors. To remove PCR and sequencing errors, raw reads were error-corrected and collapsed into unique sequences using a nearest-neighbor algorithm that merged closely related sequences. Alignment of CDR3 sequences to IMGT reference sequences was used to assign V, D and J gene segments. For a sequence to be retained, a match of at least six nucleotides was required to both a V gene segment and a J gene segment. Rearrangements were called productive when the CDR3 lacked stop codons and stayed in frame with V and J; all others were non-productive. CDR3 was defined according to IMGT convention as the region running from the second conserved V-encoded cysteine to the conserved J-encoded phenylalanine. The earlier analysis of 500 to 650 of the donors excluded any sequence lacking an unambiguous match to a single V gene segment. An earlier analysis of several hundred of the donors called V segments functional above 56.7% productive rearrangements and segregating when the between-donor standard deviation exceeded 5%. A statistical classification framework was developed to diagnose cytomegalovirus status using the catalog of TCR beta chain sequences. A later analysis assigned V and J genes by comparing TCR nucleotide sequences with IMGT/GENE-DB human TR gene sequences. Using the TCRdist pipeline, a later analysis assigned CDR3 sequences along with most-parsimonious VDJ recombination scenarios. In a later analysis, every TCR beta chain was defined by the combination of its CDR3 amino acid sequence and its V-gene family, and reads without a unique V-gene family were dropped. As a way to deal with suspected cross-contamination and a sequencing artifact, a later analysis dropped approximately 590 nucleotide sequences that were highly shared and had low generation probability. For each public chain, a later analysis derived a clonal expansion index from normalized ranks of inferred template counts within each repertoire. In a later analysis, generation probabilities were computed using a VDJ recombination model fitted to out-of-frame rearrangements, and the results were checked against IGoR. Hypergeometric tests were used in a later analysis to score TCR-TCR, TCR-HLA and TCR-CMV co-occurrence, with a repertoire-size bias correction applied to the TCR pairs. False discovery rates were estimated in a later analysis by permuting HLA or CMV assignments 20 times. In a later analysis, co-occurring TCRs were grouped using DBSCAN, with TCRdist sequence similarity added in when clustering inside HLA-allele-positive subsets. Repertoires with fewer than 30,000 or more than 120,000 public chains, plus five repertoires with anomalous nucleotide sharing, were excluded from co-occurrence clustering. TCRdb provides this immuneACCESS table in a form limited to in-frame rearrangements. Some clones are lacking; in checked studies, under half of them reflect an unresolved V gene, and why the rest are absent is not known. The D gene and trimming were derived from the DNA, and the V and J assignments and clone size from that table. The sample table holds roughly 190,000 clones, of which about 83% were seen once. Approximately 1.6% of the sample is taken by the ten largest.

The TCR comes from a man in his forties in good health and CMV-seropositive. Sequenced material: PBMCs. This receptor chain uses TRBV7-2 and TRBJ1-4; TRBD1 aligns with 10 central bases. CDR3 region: CASSLGAGTGAEVYEKLFF. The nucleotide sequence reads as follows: TGTGCCAGCAGCTTAGGGGCCGGGACAGGGGCGGAGGTATATGAAAAACTGTTTTTT. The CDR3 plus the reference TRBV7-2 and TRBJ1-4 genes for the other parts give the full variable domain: GAGVSQSPSNKVTEKGKDVELRCDPISGHTALYWYRQSLGQGLEFLIYFQGNSAPDKSGLPSDRFSAERTGGSVSTLTIQRTQQEDSAVYLCASSLGAGTGAEVYEKLFFGSGTQLSVL.